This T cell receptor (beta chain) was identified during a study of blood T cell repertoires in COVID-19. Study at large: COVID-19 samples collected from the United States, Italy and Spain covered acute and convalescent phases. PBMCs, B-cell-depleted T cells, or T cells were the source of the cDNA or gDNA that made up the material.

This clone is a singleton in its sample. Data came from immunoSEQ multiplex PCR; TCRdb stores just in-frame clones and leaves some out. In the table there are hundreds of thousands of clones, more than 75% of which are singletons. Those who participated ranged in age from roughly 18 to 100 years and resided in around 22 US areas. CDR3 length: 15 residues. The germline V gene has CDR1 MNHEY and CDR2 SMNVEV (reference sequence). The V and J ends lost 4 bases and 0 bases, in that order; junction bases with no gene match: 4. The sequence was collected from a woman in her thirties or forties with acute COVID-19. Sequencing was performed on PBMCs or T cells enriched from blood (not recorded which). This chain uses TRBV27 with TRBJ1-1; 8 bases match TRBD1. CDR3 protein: CASSSRQGMNTEAFF. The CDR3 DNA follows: TGTGCCAGCAGTTCGAGACAGGGGATGAACACTGAAGCTTTCTTT.